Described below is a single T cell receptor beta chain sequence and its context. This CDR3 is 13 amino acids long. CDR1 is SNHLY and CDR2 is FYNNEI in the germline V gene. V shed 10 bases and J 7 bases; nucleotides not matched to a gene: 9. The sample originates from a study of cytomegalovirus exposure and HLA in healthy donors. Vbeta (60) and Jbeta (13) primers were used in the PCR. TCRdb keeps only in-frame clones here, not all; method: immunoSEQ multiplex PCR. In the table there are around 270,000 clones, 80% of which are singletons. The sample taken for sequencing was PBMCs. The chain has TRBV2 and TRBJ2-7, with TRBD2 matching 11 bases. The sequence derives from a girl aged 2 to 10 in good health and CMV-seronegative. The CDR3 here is CAILAGGLGEQYF. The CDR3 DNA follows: TGTGCCATTTTAGCGGGGGGGCTTGGAGAGCAGTACTTC. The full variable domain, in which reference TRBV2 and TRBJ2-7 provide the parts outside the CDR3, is EPEVTQTPSHQVTQMGQEVILRCVPISNHLYFYWYRQILGQKVEFLVSFYNNEISEKSEIFDDQFSVERPDGSNFTLKIRSTKLEDSAMYFCAILAGGLGEQYFGPGTRLTVT.